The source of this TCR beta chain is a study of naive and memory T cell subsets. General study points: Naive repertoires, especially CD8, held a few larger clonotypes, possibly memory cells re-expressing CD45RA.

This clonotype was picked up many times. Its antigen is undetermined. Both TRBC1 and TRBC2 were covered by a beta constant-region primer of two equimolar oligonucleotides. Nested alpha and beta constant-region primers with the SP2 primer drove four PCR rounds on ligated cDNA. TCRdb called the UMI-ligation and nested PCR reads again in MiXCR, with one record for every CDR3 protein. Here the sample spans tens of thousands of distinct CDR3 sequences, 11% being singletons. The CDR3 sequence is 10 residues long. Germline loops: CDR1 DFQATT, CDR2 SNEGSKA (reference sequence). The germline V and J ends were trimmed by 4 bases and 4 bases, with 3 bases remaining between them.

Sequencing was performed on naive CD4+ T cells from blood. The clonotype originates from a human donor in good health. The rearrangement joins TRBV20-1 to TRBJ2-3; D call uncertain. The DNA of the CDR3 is TGCAGTGCTAATCCAGATACGCAGTATTTT. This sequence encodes CSANPDTQYF.